Following are 9 T cell receptor beta chains from one sample sequenced in a study of T cell responses to AZD1222 COVID-19 vaccine. This table comes from immunoSEQ multiplex PCR, and its TCRdb copy is limited to in-frame clones, with some not included. The data show approximately 150,000 clones, about 92% seen once. Material: peripheral blood, obtained on day 0 of MenACWY control vaccination. The origin of the receptors is an adult in good health.

The chain's CDR3 is CASLPGQPSYEQYF. Written as DNA, the CDR3 is TGTGCCAGCCTACCGGGACAGCCCTCCTACGAGCAGTACTTC. The chain is built from TRBV7-9 and TRBJ2-7, with TRBD1 matching over 7 bases. This CDR3 contains 14 residues. Germline V gene data show CDR1 as SEHNR and CDR2 as FQNEAQ (reference sequence). Trimming at V came to 8 bases and at J to 0 bases, leaving 7 bases not matched to a gene.

This sequence joins TRBV12-2 and TRBJ2-1; TRBD2 is the table's D call and was not checked against the DNA. TRBV12-2 is a pseudogene segment. The length of the CDR3 is 13 residues. CDR3 amino acids: CASRFPRGGEQFF. DNA for the CDR3: TGTGCAAGTCGCTTCCCCCGCGGGGGTGAGCAGTTCTTC.

This clone was detected only a few times. This rearrangement joins TRBV7-2 to TRBJ2-7; D is undetermined. This CDR3 has 14 amino acids. The V end lost 3 bases, the J end lost 6 bases, and 15 bases lay between the germline ends. The V gene's germline CDR1 is SGHTA and CDR2 FQGNSA. The CDR3 sequence: CASSFDLLRFEQYF. The CDR3 DNA reads TGTGCCAGCAGCTTCGACCTACTCAGGTTCGAGCAGTACTTC.

V is TRBV19 and J is TRBJ1-1; tentative D call: TRBD1 (5 bases). CDR1 and CDR2 (germline): LNHDA, SQIVND (reference sequence). Trimming pared 5 bases from V and 0 bases from J, leaving 13 bases between. This CDR3 is built from 15 residues. CDR3 nucleotide sequence: TGTGCCAGTAGTCCGTGGGACCGCATGAACACTGAAGCTTTCTTT. This sequence encodes CASSPWDRMNTEAFF.

The J gene is TRBJ2-3, the V gene TRBV11-3, with 8 nucleotides matching TRBD1. J gave up 3 bases and V 5 bases, and 4 bases lay outside the gene matches. Germline V gene lookup returns CDR1 SGHNT and CDR2 YENEEA. The CDR3 has 14 amino acids. CDR3 coding DNA: TGTGCCAGCAGCCCCGGACAGGGAACAGATACGCAGTATTTT. Encoded protein: CASSPGQGTDTQYF.

This clone was observed a single time. The chain joins TRBV9 to TRBJ1-1; the D is unclear. V was cut by 2 bases and J by 4 bases, with 9 bases left in between. Germline values: CDR1 SGDLS, CDR2 YYNGEE. The CDR3 spans 13 residues. CDR3 region: CASSVPEGTEAFF. The CDR3 DNA follows: TGTGCCAGCAGCGTTCCAGAAGGCACTGAAGCTTTCTTT.

The chain joins TRBV5-1 to TRBJ1-4; 7 positions agree with TRBD1. The CDR3 extends over 14 amino acids. Germline trimming cut 4 bases from V and 8 bases from J; bases unmatched to any gene: 8. Germline V gives CDR1 SGHRS, CDR2 YFSETQ. The CDR3 here is CASSLRQGEEKLFF. The CDR3 coding sequence is TGCGCCAGCAGCCTACGACAGGGTGAAGAAAAACTGTTTTTT.

This clone was found a few times. J is TRBJ2-1 and V is TRBV7-3; 14 positions match TRBD2. The CDR3 has 16 residues. Germline CDR1 is SGHTA and CDR2 is FQGTGA. V lost 5 bases, J lost 8 bases, and 8 bases stayed unmatched. Written as DNA, the CDR3 is TGTGCCAGCAGCCTTGGACTAGCGGGAGGCGGGTATGAGCAGTTCTTC. As protein: CASSLGLAGGGYEQFF.

This clone was seen only once. The chain employs TRBV15 and TRBJ1-1; D remains ambiguous. V gave up 0 bases and J gave up 5 bases, with 7 bases separating them. CDR1 and CDR2 from the germline V gene are LNHNV and YYDKDF (reference sequence). The CDR3 extends over 13 amino acids. CDR3 sequence reads: CATSRDRSTEAFF. The CDR3 nucleotides read TGTGCCACCAGCAGAGATCGGTCTACTGAAGCTTTCTTT.